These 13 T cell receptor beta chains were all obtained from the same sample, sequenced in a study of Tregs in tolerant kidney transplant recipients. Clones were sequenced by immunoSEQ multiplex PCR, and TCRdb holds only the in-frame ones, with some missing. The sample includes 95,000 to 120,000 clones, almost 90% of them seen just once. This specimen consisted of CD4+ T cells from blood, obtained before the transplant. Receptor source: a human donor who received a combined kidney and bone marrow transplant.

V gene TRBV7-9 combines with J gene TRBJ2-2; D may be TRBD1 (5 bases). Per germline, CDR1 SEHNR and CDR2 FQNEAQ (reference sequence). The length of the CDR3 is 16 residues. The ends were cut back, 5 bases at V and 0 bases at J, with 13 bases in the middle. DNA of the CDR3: TGTGCCAGCAGCCACTCAGACAGTTCGAACACCGGGGAGCTGTTTTTT. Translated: CASSHSDSSNTGELFF.

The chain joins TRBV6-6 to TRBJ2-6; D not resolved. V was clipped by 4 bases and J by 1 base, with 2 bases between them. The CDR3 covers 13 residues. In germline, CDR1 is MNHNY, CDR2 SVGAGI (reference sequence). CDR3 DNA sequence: TGTGCCAGCAGTTCTTCTGGGGCCAACGTCCTGACTTTC. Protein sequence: CASSSSGANVLTF.

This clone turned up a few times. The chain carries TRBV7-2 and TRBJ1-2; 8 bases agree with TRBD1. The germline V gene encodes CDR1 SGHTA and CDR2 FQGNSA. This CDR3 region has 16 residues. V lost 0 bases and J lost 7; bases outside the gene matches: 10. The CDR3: CASSLAPTGASSGYTF. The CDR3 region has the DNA TGTGCCAGCAGCTTAGCCCCGACAGGGGCGTCATCTGGCTACACCTTC.

Here the CDR3 DNA reads TGTGCCAGCAGCTTCTCGGAGGATCAGCCCCAGCATTTT. It specifies CASSFSEDQPQHF. The chain employs TRBV11-2 and TRBJ1-5, with D unclear. Germline loops: CDR1 SGHAT, CDR2 FQNNGV. This CDR3 contains 13 residues. V lost 3 bases to trimming and J lost 5 bases, with 8 bases between them.

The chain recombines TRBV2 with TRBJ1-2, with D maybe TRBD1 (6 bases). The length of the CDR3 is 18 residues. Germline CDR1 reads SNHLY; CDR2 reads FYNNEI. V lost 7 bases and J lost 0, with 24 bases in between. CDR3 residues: CASNLLTPPGVANYGYTF. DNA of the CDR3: TGTGCCAGCAACCTGCTAACCCCACCAGGGGTAGCTAACTATGGCTACACCTTC.

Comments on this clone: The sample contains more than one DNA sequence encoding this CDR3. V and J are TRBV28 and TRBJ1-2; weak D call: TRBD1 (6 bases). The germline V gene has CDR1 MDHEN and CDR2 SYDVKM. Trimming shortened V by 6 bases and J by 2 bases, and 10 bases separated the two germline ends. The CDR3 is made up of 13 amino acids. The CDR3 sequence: CASSLTGNYGYTF. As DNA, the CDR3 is TGTGCCAGCAGCCTCACAGGGAACTATGGCTACACCTTC.

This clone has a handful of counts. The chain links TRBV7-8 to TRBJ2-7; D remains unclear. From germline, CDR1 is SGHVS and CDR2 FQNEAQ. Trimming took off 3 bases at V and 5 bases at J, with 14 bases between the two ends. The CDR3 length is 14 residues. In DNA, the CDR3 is TGTGCCAGCAGCTTTACAGAGACATCGAACGAGCAGTACTTC. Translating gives CASSFTETSNEQYF.

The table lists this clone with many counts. This CDR3 is CASSPGAQGNTIYF. The CDR3 bases are TGTGCCAGCTCACCAGGGGCGCAAGGAAACACCATATATTTT. The gene calls are TRBV18 and TRBJ1-3, with D possibly TRBD1 on 5 matching bases. The CDR3 has 14 amino acids. V was trimmed by 2 bases and J by 4 bases, leaving 9 bases between them. CDR1 and CDR2 from the germline V gene are KGHSH and LQKENI.

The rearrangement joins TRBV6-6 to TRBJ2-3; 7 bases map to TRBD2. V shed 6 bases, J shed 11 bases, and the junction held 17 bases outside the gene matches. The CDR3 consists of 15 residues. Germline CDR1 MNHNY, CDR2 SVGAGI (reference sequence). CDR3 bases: TGTGCCAGCAGCCCCCAAAGCGGGGCCCTTCGAGTGCAGTATTTT. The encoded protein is CASSPQSGALRVQYF.

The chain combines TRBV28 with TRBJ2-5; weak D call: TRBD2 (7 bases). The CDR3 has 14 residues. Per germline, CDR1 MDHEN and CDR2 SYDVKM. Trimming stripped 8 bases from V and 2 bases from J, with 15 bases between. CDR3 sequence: CASVGGGHQETQYF. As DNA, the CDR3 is TGTGCCAGCGTGGGGGGGGGCCATCAAGAGACCCAGTACTTC. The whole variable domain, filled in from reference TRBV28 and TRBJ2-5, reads DVKVTQSSRYLVKRTGEKVFLECVQDMDHENMFWYRQDPGLGLRLIYFSYDVKMKEKGDIPEGYSVSREKKERFSLILESASTNQTSMYLCASVGGGHQETQYFGPGTRLLVL.

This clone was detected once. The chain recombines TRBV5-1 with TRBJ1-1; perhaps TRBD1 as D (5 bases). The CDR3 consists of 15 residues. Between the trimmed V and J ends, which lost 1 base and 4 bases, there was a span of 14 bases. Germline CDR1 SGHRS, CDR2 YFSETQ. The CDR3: CASSLNTLGGTEAFF. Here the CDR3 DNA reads TGCGCCAGCAGCTTGAACACTCTCGGGGGCACTGAAGCTTTCTTT.

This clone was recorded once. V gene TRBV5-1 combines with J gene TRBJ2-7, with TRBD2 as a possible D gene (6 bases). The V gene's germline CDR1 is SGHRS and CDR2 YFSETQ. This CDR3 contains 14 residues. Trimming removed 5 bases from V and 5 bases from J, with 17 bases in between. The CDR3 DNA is TGCGCCAGCAGGGGATGGGAGGCCGGAGACGAGCAGTACTTC. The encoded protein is CASRGWEAGDEQYF. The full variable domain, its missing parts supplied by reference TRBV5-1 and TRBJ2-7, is KAGVTQTPRYLIKTRGQQVTLSCSPISGHRSVSWYQQTPGQGLQFLFEYFSETQRNKGNFPGRFSGRQFSNSRSEMNVSTLELGDSALYLCASRGWEAGDEQYFGPGTRLTVT.

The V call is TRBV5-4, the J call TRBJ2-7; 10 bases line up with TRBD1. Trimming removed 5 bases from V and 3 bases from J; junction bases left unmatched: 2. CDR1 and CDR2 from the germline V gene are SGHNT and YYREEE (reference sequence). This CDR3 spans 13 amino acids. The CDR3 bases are TGTGCCAGCAGTGGACAGGGGGGCTACGAGCAGTACTTC. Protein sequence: CASSGQGGYEQYF.